This section outlines one T cell receptor beta chain sequence together with its context. Clones were read by immunoSEQ multiplex PCR, and TCRdb kept only the in-frame ones, dropping some. The repertoire consists of over 75,000 clones, with more than 65% occurring once and the leading ten covering 20% to 25%. This specimen comes from a study of blood T cell repertoires in COVID-19. Study as a whole: The cDNA or gDNA used as material had been derived from T cells, B-cell-depleted T cells, or PBMCs.

Trimming left V 4 bases short and J 2 bases short, with 9 bases between. Looked up from germline, CDR1 is MNHEY and CDR2 is SMNVEV (reference sequence). This CDR3 has 13 residues. The TCR originated in a woman aged 45-59 years with acute or convalescent COVID-19. The chain joins TRBV27 to TRBJ2-7; possibly TRBD2 for D (6 bases). The sequenced sample was peripheral blood. The CDR3 region is CASSWGLTYEQYF. The CDR3 nucleotides are TGTGCCAGCAGTTGGGGACTGACCTACGAGCAGTACTTC.